This record covers a single T cell receptor (beta chain). The clone's antigen remains unknown. No base quality information exists; no much larger clone differs at one position. The sample comes from a study of shared clonotypes between healthy human individuals (dated by TCRdb to 2020 to 2021). For the wider study: A couple of women and three men aged 18 to 49 years were included in the cohort. For each donor, CD4 naive and CD4 memory were each run on three plates, CD8 naive on two plates, and CD8 memory on one plate. The study deeply sequenced blood TCR repertoires of five healthy adults to estimate repertoire size and the extent of clonotype sharing between individuals. Different laboratories and diverse techniques were used to prepare libraries and sequence TCR repertoires, to increase sequencing depth and limit assay-specific biases. Per donor, leukapheresis produced somewhere between about 0.94 and 9 billion PBMCs.

The donors were healthy, HIV-negative adults who had no recently reported acute infections or vaccinations. Every donor was a Caucasian adult living in Nashville, Tennessee, USA. CD4+ T cells were enriched by magnetic negative selection; naive cells were then positively selected on CD45RA, and the negative fraction formed the memory subset. Blood was obtained by leukapheresis, after which PBMCs were separated by Ficoll-Histopaque density gradient centrifugation and cryopreserved in liquid nitrogen vapor phase. Analytical flow cytometry was used to check the purity and quantity of each magnetically sorted T cell population. Genomic DNA was isolated from each sorted fraction and quantified by UV absorbance on a Nanodrop 2000c. Beyond this particular receptor, the publication reports: Across four donors, roughly 5% of naive CD4, approximately 3.6% of naive CD8, about 2.3% of memory CD4, and under 0.45% of memory CD8 clonotypes were shared. Naive subsets generally had larger estimated clonotype richness than memory subsets did. The genetic and exposure-history diversity represented was limited by the small number of donors. Rarefaction of sorted-subset datasets indicated incomplete sequencing despite the large sequencing depth. Higher generation probabilities were observed for clonotypes shared by all four sorted-subset donors than for non-shared clonotypes. Pairwise subsampling indicated that sequencing depth was expected to affect the degree of clonotype sharing among donors. Sampling was limited to blood, and TCR repertoires in tissue likely differ from TCR repertoires in blood.

Using the deep immunoSEQ assay, multiplex PCR amplified TCR CDR3 regions from genomic DNA. Extracted genomic DNA from each cell subset was distributed evenly across all wells of several immunoSEQ 96-well plates, and each plate was treated as a replicate. Each replicate PCR for sorted subsets received approximately 220 ng genomic DNA, equal to about 30,000 T cell genomes. The purified libraries were quantified using a Qubit 3.0 fluorometer, sized with a Bioanalyzer 2100, and then quantified again using the KAPA Library Quantification kit. Each immunoSEQ 96-well plate was sequenced on its own single-read 150-cycle Illumina NextSeq 550 flow cell. In the original analysis: Because only junctional sequences without quality scores were contained in the immunoSEQ output, filtering matching that applied to full-length reads could not be performed. To assign V/J genes and CDR3, sequences were annotated against IMGT germline references using PyIR, a Python wrapper for IgBLAST v1.9. Reads were filtered out if the reads had weak V/J assignments (E-value above 1e-6), no CDR3, stop codons, out-of-frame junctions, or ambiguous translated residues. V3J clonotypes were defined as sequences sharing the same inferred V gene, J gene, and CDR3 amino acid sequence. To compute the percentage overlap between repertoires, the number of shared unique clonotypes was divided by the size of the smaller repertoire. RTK rarefaction, the Chao1 estimator, and Recon v2.1 estimates of unobserved clonotypes were used to assess repertoire richness. OLGA was used to compute generation probabilities for all TCRbeta clonotypes that the gDNA method yielded from a few donors. Drawn from immuneACCESS, this table holds only the in-frame rearrangements with V and J called that TCRdb kept. Clones are partly lost; checked studies trace under half to an unresolved V gene and leave the rest unexplained. V, J and clone size reflect that table, while D and trimming were determined from the DNA. The sample table records about 2.4 million clones; 80% to 95% of these occur just once. 0.36% of the sample lies in the top ten.

CDR1 and CDR2, looked up from the germline V gene, are SGDLS and YYNGEE. V is cut back by 4 bases and J by 1 base, with 4 bases in the junction unmatched. Including cysteine and phenylalanine, the CDR3 has 15 amino acids. Only the CDR3 part of the read is kept: 45 bases, read in frame from the first base. The clonotype comes from a man between 18 and 29 years old in good health. Some clones in this sample may be carry-over from other donors' samples. Sequencing was carried out using naive CD4+ T cells from PBMCs. The intended sense of this specimen's cell subset or site label: CD45RA+ positively selected. The sequence joins TRBV9 to TRBJ1-4; the central 7 bases match TRBD1. For the CDR3, the sequence is CASSSHRGTNEKLFF. The nucleotides are TGTGCCAGCAGCTCCCACAGGGGAACTAATGAAAAACTGTTTTTT.